The 31 T cell receptor beta chains below were found in one sample sequenced in a study of T-cell memory formation after mild COVID-19. TCRdb processed the 5' RACE reads anew with MiXCR; each CDR3 protein has one entry. This sample carries hundreds of thousands of distinct CDR3 sequences, roughly 20% of them seen once, and the ten largest clones take about an eighth. The source material was PBMCs or a T cell subset sorted from them (not recorded which). Every receptor here comes from an adult woman who had mild COVID-19 (a few samples of this study predate the infection). Cell type and time point are not known.

This clonotype came up many times. The gene calls are TRBV7-6 and TRBJ2-7, with 7 nucleotides matching TRBD2. J was trimmed by 4 bases and V by 4 bases; bases with no gene match: 10. Germline CDR1 reads SGHVS; CDR2 reads FNYEAQ. The CDR3 has 15 residues. The CDR3 nucleotides read TGTGCCAGCAGCTCCCAATTGGGAGGGCCGTACGAGCAGTACTTC. Protein product: CASSSQLGGPYEQYF.

The chain links TRBV2 to TRBJ2-3; D unclear. The CDR3 is 13 amino acids. Trimming took off 6 bases at V and 3 bases at J, with 10 bases between the two ends. Germline V gene data show CDR1 as SNHLY and CDR2 as FYNNEI. In DNA, the CDR3 is TGTGCCAGCAGCTCCTTGGGAACAGATACGCAGTATTTT. It codes for CASSSLGTDTQYF.

This chain uses TRBV7-2 with TRBJ2-3, with D maybe TRBD2 (6 bases). V gave up 1 base and J gave up 0 bases, with 14 bases separating them. The CDR3 runs 17 residues. Germline loops: CDR1 SGHTA, CDR2 FQGNSA. CDR3 region: CASSLGPASVSTDTQYF. CDR3 in DNA: TGTGCCAGCAGCTTAGGTCCGGCTAGCGTTAGCACAGATACGCAGTATTTT.

The rearrangement uses TRBV29-1 and TRBJ2-5; a possible D gene is TRBD2 (6 bases). CDR3 length: 14 amino acids. V shed 5 bases and J shed 4 bases, with 17 bases lying between them. Germline CDR1 and CDR2: SQVTM and ANQGSEA. The CDR3 DNA is TGCAGCGTTTTTATGGGCGGGGTACGAGAGACCCAGTACTTC. Its translation is CSVFMGGVRETQYF. Full variable domain (missing parts from reference TRBV29-1 and TRBJ2-5): SAVISQKPSRDICQRGTSLTIQCQVDSQVTMMFWYRQQPGQSLTLIATANQGSEATYESGFVIDKFPISRPNLTFSTLTVSNMSPEDSSIYLCSVFMGGVRETQYFGPGTRLLVL.

This clonotype appeared many times. The chain links TRBV2 to TRBJ2-3; TRBD2 might be the D (6 bases). CDR1 is SNHLY and CDR2 is FYNNEI in the germline V gene. With 8 bases removed from V and 3 bases from J, the gap between germline ends came to 12 bases. The CDR3 has 13 residues. Written as DNA, the CDR3 is TGTGCCAGCCTTCGGGACTCAACAGATACGCAGTATTTT. This codes for CASLRDSTDTQYF.

V is TRBV18 and J is TRBJ1-5; 7 bases fit TRBD1. Per the germline V gene, CDR1 is KGHSH and CDR2 is LQKENI. V gave up 6 bases and J gave up 6 bases; unmatched junction bases: 11. This CDR3 is built from 15 residues. This CDR3 reads CASSGGQGDIQPQHF. CDR3 DNA sequence: TGTGCCAGCTCCGGGGGGCAGGGGGATATTCAGCCCCAGCATTTT.

This clonotype has just a few counts. This chain uses TRBV7-9 with TRBJ2-1; 11 positions match TRBD1. V lost 5 bases to trimming and J lost 8 bases; unmatched junction nucleotides: 8. Germline V gives CDR1 SEHNR, CDR2 FQNEAQ (reference sequence). The CDR3 sequence is 15 residues long. In nucleotides, the CDR3 is TGTGCCAGCAGCCAGTTCGGGGACAGGGGGGATGAGCAGTTCTTC. Protein sequence: CASSQFGDRGDEQFF.

V gene TRBV15 combines with J gene TRBJ1-3, with a possible D match to TRBD1 (6 bases). The CDR3 covers 17 residues. V was shortened by 3 bases and J by 0 bases, with 15 bases between the two germline ends. The V gene's germline CDR1 is LNHNV and CDR2 YYDKDF (reference sequence). CDR3 sequence reads: CATSSPAGADSGNTIYF. Written as DNA, the CDR3 is TGTGCCACCAGCAGTCCAGCAGGGGCCGACTCTGGAAACACCATATATTTT.

This clonotype was observed many times. V is TRBV5-1 and J is TRBJ2-1, with a tentative D call TRBD2 (5 bases). CDR3 size: 14 residues. The V gene's germline CDR1 is SGHRS and CDR2 YFSETQ. V dropped 0 bases and J dropped 6 bases, with 10 bases sitting between them. DNA for the CDR3: TGCGCCAGCAGCTTGGTAAGCGGTAGCAATGAGCAGTTCTTC. The encoded protein is CASSLVSGSNEQFF.

This clonotype was seen more than once but under ten times. The chain links TRBV24-1 to TRBJ2-1; a possible D gene is TRBD2 (5 bases). Trimming pared 4 bases from V and 0 bases from J, leaving 9 bases between. Germline V lookup: CDR1 KGHDR, CDR2 SFDVKD. The CDR3 runs to 15 residues. CDR3: CATSEVGSSYNEQFF. The CDR3 DNA reads as TGTGCCACCAGTGAGGTGGGGAGCTCCTACAATGAGCAGTTCTTC.

This clonotype was counted between two and nine times. The rearrangement links TRBV12-3 or TRBV12-4 to TRBJ2-2; no firm D call. This CDR3 comprises 13 residues. V lost 5 bases and J lost 8, with 12 bases in between. CDR3 protein: CASSTRQLGELFF. The CDR3 nucleotides are TGTGCCAGCAGTACCCGACAACTGGGGGAGCTGTTTTTT.

The chain uses TRBV12-3 or TRBV12-4 and TRBJ2-5, with TRBD1 matching 7 bases. V shed 7 bases and J 3 bases; nucleotides not matched to a gene: 5. This CDR3 comprises 13 residues. The CDR3, as DNA: TGTGCCAGCAACTCCCAGGGGGAAGAGACCCAGTACTTC. This gives the protein CASNSQGEETQYF.

This clonotype was recorded at least ten times. J is TRBJ1-1 and V is TRBV12-3 or TRBV12-4; 8 bases are shared with TRBD1. This CDR3 is 16 amino acids long. V shed 5 bases and J 3 bases; nucleotides not matched to a gene: 11. CDR3 sequence: CASSILLTGADTEAFF. CDR3 bases: TGTGCCAGCAGTATCCTCCTGACAGGGGCGGACACTGAAGCTTTCTTT.

The V call is TRBV5-1, the J call TRBJ2-3, with TRBD2 identical over 13 bases. Germline loops: CDR1 SGHRS, CDR2 YFSETQ. The ends lost 4 bases at V and 2 bases at J; junction bases unmatched: 7. The CDR3 is 17 amino acids. The CDR3 nucleotides read TGCGCCAGCAGCCACGGGACTAGCGGGAAGATCACAGATACGCAGTATTTT. Translating gives CASSHGTSGKITDTQYF.

Concerning this clonotype itself: A read error may account for a junction end that differs from germline. This chain uses TRBV7-7 with TRBJ2-1, with TRBD2 matching over 9 bases. The CDR3 sequence is 15 residues long. Per the germline V gene, CDR1 is SSHAT and CDR2 is FNYEAQ (reference sequence). The CDR3 protein is CASSSGTSRNNEQFF. The CDR3 DNA reads as TGTGCTAGCAGCTCCGGGACTAGCCGGAACAATGAGCAGTTCTTC. Filled out from reference TRBV7-7 and TRBJ2-1, the complete variable domain reads GAGVSQSPRYKVTKRGQDVTLRCDPISSHATLYWYQQALGQGPEFLTYFNYEAQPDKSGLPSDRFSAERPEGSISTLTIQRTEQRDSAMYRCASSSGTSRNNEQFFGPGTRLTVL.

V usage is TRBV7-8 and J usage is TRBJ1-1; D is possibly TRBD1 (6 bases). The CDR3 has 16 residues. Trimming pared 5 bases from V and 1 base from J, leaving 17 bases between. Per germline, CDR1 SGHVS and CDR2 FQNEAQ. CDR3 DNA: TGTGCCAGCAGCCCCACTGGGGGGCGGAGGAACACTGAAGCTTTCTTT. It specifies CASSPTGGRRNTEAFF.

The rearrangement joins TRBV6-5 to TRBJ1-5; weak D call: TRBD1 (6 bases). The CDR3 sequence is 15 residues long. V lost 2 bases, J lost 4 bases, and 12 bases lay in between. The germline CDR1 and CDR2 sequences are MNHEY and SVGAGI. The CDR3 here is CASSYRGELNQPQHF. CDR3 DNA: TGTGCCAGCAGTTACAGGGGGGAGCTGAATCAGCCCCAGCATTTT.

The chain joins TRBV12-3 or TRBV12-4 to TRBJ1-2, with 11 nucleotides matching TRBD1. The V and J ends lost 9 bases and 8 bases, in that order; junction bases with no gene match: 5. The CDR3 covers 12 residues. The CDR3 coding sequence is TGTGCCAGTGGACAGGGGGCGCGGGGCTACACCTTC. Its protein product is CASGQGARGYTF.

The genes are TRBV7-9 and TRBJ1-2, with D possibly being TRBD1 (6 bases). The germline gives CDR1 SEHNR, CDR2 FQNEAQ (reference sequence). Trimming took 7 bases from V and 7 from J, leaving 19 bases between them. CDR3 size: 14 residues. The CDR3 sequence is CASTLEPGTSGYTF. CDR3 coding DNA: TGTGCCAGCACCCTAGAACCCGGGACAAGTGGCTACACCTTC.

This clonotype has a handful of counts. This sequence joins TRBV27 and TRBJ2-5, with D perhaps TRBD2 (6 bases). This CDR3 contains 12 residues. With 8 bases removed from V and 1 base from J, the gap between germline ends came to 8 bases. Germline CDR1 is MNHEY and CDR2 is SMNVEV (reference sequence). Written as DNA, the CDR3 is TGTGCCAGCGGGGGGTTCCAAGAGACCCAGTACTTC. Its protein product is CASGGFQETQYF.

The chain has TRBV12-3 or TRBV12-4 and TRBJ1-5, with D possibly TRBD1 on 6 matching bases. The CDR3 runs to 15 residues. V was pared by 8 bases and J by 2 bases, with 16 bases between. This CDR3 reads CASARGLAGNQPQHF. CDR3 nucleotide sequence: TGTGCCAGCGCCAGGGGCCTAGCGGGCAATCAGCCCCAGCATTTT.

This sequence joins TRBV5-1 and TRBJ1-1, with TRBD1 matching 8 bases. Germline V gene sequence: CDR1 SGHRS, CDR2 YFSETQ. Losses at the gene ends were 5 bases for V and 4 bases for J; bases not matched to a gene: 7. The CDR3 consists of 14 residues. The CDR3 reads CASRSQGAGTEAFF. The CDR3 DNA is TGCGCCAGCAGATCGCAGGGGGCTGGCACTGAAGCTTTCTTT.

The chain has TRBV29-1 and TRBJ2-3, with 7 bases aligning to TRBD2. With V trimmed by 6 bases and J by 4 bases, 7 bases remained unmatched. In germline, CDR1 is SQVTM, CDR2 ANQGSEA. The CDR3 has 13 amino acids. CDR3: CSVDGLGADTQYF. The CDR3 DNA reads as TGCAGCGTGGATGGACTAGGGGCAGATACGCAGTATTTT.

This clonotype has a handful of counts. DNA of the CDR3: TGTGCCGGTGGGATTAGTTTGAACACCGGGGAGCTGTTTTTT. This gives the protein CAGGISLNTGELFF. The chain links TRBV12-3 or TRBV12-4 to TRBJ2-2, with unresolved D. V was cut by 11 bases and J by 1 base, with 14 bases left in between. The CDR3 loop spans 14 amino acids.

The gene calls are TRBV5-5 and TRBJ2-2, with D uncertain. V was pared by 4 bases and J by 4 bases, with 20 bases between. This CDR3 contains 17 residues. Germline-derived CDR1 and CDR2 are SGHKS and YYEKEE (reference sequence). CDR3 DNA: TGTGCCAGCAGCCCCATCCCCGGGCCTATGAGCACCGGGGAGCTGTTTTTT. Protein sequence: CASSPIPGPMSTGELFF.

This sequence joins TRBV7-9 and TRBJ1-2; D gene ambiguous. V shed 5 bases and J shed 8 bases, with 21 bases lying between them. In germline, CDR1 is SEHNR, CDR2 FQNEAQ (reference sequence). The CDR3 extends over 15 amino acids. CDR3 in amino acids: CASSLELGFSSGYTF. DNA of the CDR3: TGTGCCAGCAGCCTCGAACTGGGGTTCTCTAGCGGCTACACCTTC.

This clonotype was found a few times. CDR3 loop: CSAKDRGSEAFF. Here the CDR3 DNA reads TGCAGTGCAAAGGACAGGGGGTCTGAAGCTTTCTTT. This sequence joins TRBV20-1 and TRBJ1-1; 10 nucleotides align to TRBD1. With 6 bases clipped from V and 6 bases from J, the junction kept 4 bases outside the gene matches. The CDR3 spans 12 residues. The germline V gene encodes CDR1 DFQATT and CDR2 SNEGSKA (reference sequence).

This clonotype was detected a few times. The V and J genes are TRBV6-5 and TRBJ2-2; D unclear. Germline V lookup: CDR1 MNHEY, CDR2 SVGAGI. The CDR3 is 13 amino acids. Trimming stripped 9 bases from V and 0 bases from J, with 8 bases between. Written as DNA, the CDR3 is TGTGCCAGTAGATACGCGAACACCGGGGAGCTGTTTTTT. Protein: CASRYANTGELFF.

There are many counts of this clonotype. Its ends do not fully match the called genes, so a read error is possible. The chain is built from TRBV3-1 and TRBJ2-7, with D possibly matching TRBD2 (7 bases). CDR1 and CDR2 (germline): LGHDT, YNNKEL (reference sequence). The CDR3 extends over 13 amino acids. The CDR3: CASSQGGGYEQYF. The CDR3 nucleotides are TGCGCCAGCAGCCAAGGGGGGGGCTACGAGCAGTACTTC.

This chain connects TRBV3-1 to TRBJ2-1; tentative D call: TRBD2 (5 bases). The V gene's germline CDR1 is LGHDT and CDR2 YNNKEL (reference sequence). The CDR3 runs 14 residues. Trimming stripped 1 base from V and 8 bases from J, with 12 bases between. The CDR3 DNA follows: TGTGCCAGCAGCCAAGCCGGGGTCGGATATGAGCAGTTCTTC. This sequence encodes CASSQAGVGYEQFF.

This clonotype was seen a handful of times. The rearrangement links TRBV14 to TRBJ2-7; maybe TRBD1 (5 bases). Trimming removed 3 bases at V and 4 bases at J, with 13 bases between. The CDR3 loop spans 14 amino acids. Germline CDR1 and CDR2: SGHDN and FVKESK. This CDR3 is CASSHADRAYEQYF. CDR3 DNA: TGTGCCAGCAGCCACGCTGACAGAGCATACGAGCAGTACTTC.